These 19 T cell receptor beta chains were sequenced from one sample in a study of T cell responses to AZD1222 COVID-19 vaccine. Assay used: immunoSEQ multiplex PCR; TCRdb lists only in-frame clones, some missing. The sample holds around 150,000 clones, just under 95% seen once. The sequenced sample was peripheral blood, obtained 28 days after the second AZD1222 dose. These receptors were collected from an adult who received the AZD1222 COVID-19 vaccine.

This clone showed up just once. J is TRBJ1-5 and V is TRBV5-1; 8 bases fit TRBD1. CDR1 and CDR2 (germline): SGHRS, YFSETQ. This CDR3 contains 15 residues. J was trimmed by 5 bases and V by 4 bases; bases with no gene match: 8. CDR3: CASSPGDRRDQPQHF. The CDR3 DNA reads as TGCGCCAGCAGCCCCGGGGACAGGCGGGATCAGCCCCAGCATTTT.

This sequence joins TRBV30 and TRBJ1-6; 9 bases fit TRBD1. The CDR3 sequence is 14 residues long. Trimming at V came to 5 bases and at J to 9 bases, leaving 8 bases not matched to a gene. The germline CDR1 and CDR2 sequences are GTSNPN and SVGIG (reference sequence). CDR3 sequence: CAWRDRAFGSPLHF. DNA for the CDR3: TGTGCCTGGCGGGACAGGGCCTTTGGTTCACCCCTCCACTTT.

The CDR3 here is CASSFWMGGSDKNIQYF. In DNA form, the CDR3 reads TGTGCCAGCAGCTTCTGGATGGGCGGTAGCGACAAAAACATTCAGTACTTC. The genes are TRBV5-4 and TRBJ2-4; D may be TRBD2 (5 bases). Trimming removed 2 bases from V and 3 bases from J, with 18 bases in between. The germline CDR1 and CDR2 sequences are SGHNT and YYREEE (reference sequence). The CDR3 totals 17 residues.

This clone was counted a single time. The V call is TRBV3-1 (or the pseudogene TRBV3-2), the J call TRBJ2-5; D gene unclear. The germline gives CDR1 LGHDT, CDR2 YNNKEL (reference sequence). This CDR3 has 15 residues. Between the trimmed V and J ends, which lost 0 bases and 5 bases, there was a span of 13 bases. In DNA form, the CDR3 reads TGTGCCAGCAGCCAAGATCCTGAGACATCTGAGACCCAGTACTTC. This gives the protein CASSQDPETSETQYF.

This clone was recorded only once. The chain recombines TRBV30 with TRBJ1-2, with TRBD1 matching over 11 bases. The ends lost 5 bases at V and 5 bases at J; junction bases unmatched: 7. This CDR3 spans 14 amino acids. Germline V gives CDR1 GTSNPN, CDR2 SVGIG (reference sequence). In DNA, the CDR3 is TGTGCCTGGGACCTTGGACAGGGGGCTTATGGCTACACCTTC. This sequence encodes CAWDLGQGAYGYTF.

The CDR3 nucleotides are TGTGCCAGTAGTAAGACTAGTGGCACAGATACGCAGTATTTT. Translation: CASSKTSGTDTQYF. The rearrangement joins TRBV19 to TRBJ2-3, with D maybe TRBD2 (6 bases). This CDR3 comprises 14 residues. The germline gives CDR1 LNHDA, CDR2 SQIVND (reference sequence). V lost 4 bases to trimming and J lost 1 base, with 9 bases between them.

V is TRBV28 and J is TRBJ2-3; the D is unclear. CDR1 and CDR2 from the germline V gene are MDHEN and SYDVKM. CDR3 length equals 14 residues. The V end was cut by 7 bases, the J end by 3 bases, with 14 bases between. This CDR3 reads CASTNPRVTDTQYF. For the CDR3, the DNA is TGTGCCAGCACTAATCCCCGGGTTACAGATACGCAGTATTTT.

V and J are TRBV18 and TRBJ1-1, with unresolved D. This CDR3 comprises 14 residues. The germline V and J ends were trimmed by 6 bases and 1 base, with 12 bases remaining between them. Germline-derived CDR1 and CDR2 are KGHSH and LQKENI. The CDR3 DNA reads as TGTGCCAGCTCTGCGGCACAGTCGAACACTGAAGCTTTCTTT. It encodes CASSAAQSNTEAFF. The variable domain in full, completed from reference TRBV18 and TRBJ1-1, reads NAGVMQNPRHLVRRRGQEARLRCSPMKGHSHVYWYRQLPEEGLKFMVYLQKENIIDESGMPKERFSAEFPKEGPSILRIQQVVRGDSAAYFCASSAAQSNTEAFFGQGTRLTVV.

The chain is built from TRBV7-3 and TRBJ2-5; D call uncertain. CDR1 and CDR2 from the germline V gene are SGHTA and FQGTGA. The CDR3 has 13 residues. With 0 bases removed from V and 1 base from J, the gap between germline ends came to 3 bases. CDR3: CASSLTTQETQYF. In DNA, the CDR3 is TGTGCCAGCAGCTTAACGACCCAAGAGACCCAGTACTTC.

This chain links TRBV7-2 with TRBJ2-7; 8 bases are shared with TRBD1. Germline trimming cut 5 bases from V and 7 bases from J; bases unmatched to any gene: 16. The CDR3 spans 16 residues. CDR1 is SGHTA and CDR2 is FQGNSA in the germline V gene. The chain's CDR3 is CASSQDPPTGANEQYF. The CDR3 DNA sequence: TGTGCCAGCAGCCAAGACCCGCCGACAGGGGCCAATGAGCAGTACTTC.

The chain uses TRBV7-3 and TRBJ2-1, with D unclear. Germline loops: CDR1 SGHTA, CDR2 FQGTGA. The V end was cut by 6 bases, the J end by 6 bases, with 6 bases between. The CDR3 extends over 11 amino acids. The CDR3 coding sequence is TGTGCCAGCAGTCAAGGCAATGAGCAGTTCTTC. The encoded protein is CASSQGNEQFF.

As concerns this clone: The germline gene is not matched at one end of the junction; a read error may be the cause. V is TRBV10-3 and J is TRBJ2-1, with 7 nucleotides matching TRBD1. This CDR3 is built from 13 residues. Looked up from germline, CDR1 is ENHRY and CDR2 is SYGVKD. The CDR3 nucleotides are TGTGCCATCAGTGATTATGTGGATGGACAGGTTCTCTTC. This translates into CAISDYVDGQVLF.

This chain links TRBV4-1 with TRBJ2-5; no definite D call. From germline, CDR1 is MGHRA and CDR2 YSYEKL. V was cut by 4 bases and J by 3 bases, with 9 bases left in between. The length of the CDR3 is 13 residues. The CDR3 loop is CASSRGREETQYF. Here the CDR3 DNA reads TGCGCCAGCAGCCGAGGACGGGAAGAGACCCAGTACTTC.

V is TRBV5-1 and J is TRBJ2-5; TRBD1 is a possible D gene (6 bases). V lost 0 bases and J 5 bases, leaving 11 bases between the germline ends. This CDR3 spans 14 amino acids. CDR1 and CDR2 from the germline V gene are SGHRS and YFSETQ. CDR3 bases: TGCGCCAGCAGCTTGGACAGGGTTGGGGAGACCCAGTACTTC. Amino acids: CASSLDRVGETQYF.

This chain links TRBV6-2 or TRBV6-3 with TRBJ1-1; 7 nucleotides line up with TRBD1. Germline V CDR1 and CDR2: MNHEY, SVGEGT. This CDR3 contains 13 residues. J gave up 4 bases and V 4 bases, and 3 bases lay outside the gene matches. The CDR3 bases are TGTGCCAGCAGTTTACAGGGGAGCACTGAAGCTTTCTTT. Translating gives CASSLQGSTEAFF.

This sequence joins TRBV27 and TRBJ2-7, with no clear D. The V end was cut by 6 bases, the J end by 3 bases, with 12 bases between. The germline V gene has CDR1 MNHEY and CDR2 SMNVEV (reference sequence). The CDR3 is 13 amino acids. CDR3: CASSWTANYEQYF. In DNA, the CDR3 is TGTGCCAGCAGCTGGACGGCGAACTACGAGCAGTACTTC.

This clone was seen only once. This sequence joins TRBV7-2 and TRBJ1-2; D is unclear. Trimming shortened V by 1 base and J by 5 bases, and 8 bases separated the two germline ends. The CDR3 covers 13 residues. Germline CDR1 reads SGHTA; CDR2 reads FQGNSA. This CDR3 is CASSLGGRYGYTF. The CDR3 DNA is TGTGCCAGCAGCTTAGGCGGAAGATATGGCTACACCTTC.

The genes are TRBV5-1 and TRBJ2-5; D may correspond to TRBD1 or TRBD2 (5 bases each). Trimming removed 0 bases at V and 5 bases at J, with 17 bases between. The CDR3 is made up of 16 amino acids. The germline V gene encodes CDR1 SGHRS and CDR2 YFSETQ. This chain's CDR3 is CASSLEQGGLGETQYF. The CDR3 region has the DNA TGCGCCAGCAGCTTGGAGCAGGGCGGGTTGGGGGAGACCCAGTACTTC.

The rearrangement links TRBV28 to TRBJ1-4; D gene uncertain. Germline CDR1 is MDHEN and CDR2 is SYDVKM. Between the trimmed V and J ends, which lost 3 bases and 8 bases, there was a span of 16 bases. The CDR3 spans 15 residues. The CDR3 DNA sequence: TGTGCCAGCAGTTTGTTAACCCGACGGGAAGAAAAACTGTTTTTT. Its protein product is CASSLLTRREEKLFF.